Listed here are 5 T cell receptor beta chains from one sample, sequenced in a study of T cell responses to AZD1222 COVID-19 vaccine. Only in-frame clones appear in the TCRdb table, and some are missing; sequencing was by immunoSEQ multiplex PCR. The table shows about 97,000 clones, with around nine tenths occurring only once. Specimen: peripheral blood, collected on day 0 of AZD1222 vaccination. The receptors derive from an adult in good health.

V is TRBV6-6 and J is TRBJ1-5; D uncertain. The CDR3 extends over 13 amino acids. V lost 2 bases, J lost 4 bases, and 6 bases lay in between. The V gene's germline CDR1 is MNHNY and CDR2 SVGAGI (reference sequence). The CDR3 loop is CASSYRGNQPQHF. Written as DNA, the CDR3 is TGTGCCAGCAGTTACCGAGGAAATCAGCCCCAGCATTTT.

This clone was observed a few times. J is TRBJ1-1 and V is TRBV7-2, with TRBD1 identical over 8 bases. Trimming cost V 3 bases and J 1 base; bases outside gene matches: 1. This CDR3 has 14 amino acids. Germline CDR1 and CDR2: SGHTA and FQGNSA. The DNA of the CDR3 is TGTGCCAGCAGCTTCGACAGGGGGAACACTGAAGCTTTCTTT. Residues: CASSFDRGNTEAFF.

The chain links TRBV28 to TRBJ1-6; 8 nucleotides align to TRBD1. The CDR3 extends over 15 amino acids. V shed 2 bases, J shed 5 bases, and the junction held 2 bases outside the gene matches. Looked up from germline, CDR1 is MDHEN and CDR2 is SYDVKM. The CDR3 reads CASSLRTGNNSPLHF. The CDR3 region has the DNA TGTGCCAGCAGTTTAAGGACAGGGAATAATTCACCCCTCCACTTT. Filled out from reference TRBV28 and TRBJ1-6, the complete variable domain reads DVKVTQSSRYLVKRTGEKVFLECVQDMDHENMFWYRQDPGLGLRLIYFSYDVKMKEKGDIPEGYSVSREKKERFSLILESASTNQTSMYLCASSLRTGNNSPLHFGNGTRLTVT.

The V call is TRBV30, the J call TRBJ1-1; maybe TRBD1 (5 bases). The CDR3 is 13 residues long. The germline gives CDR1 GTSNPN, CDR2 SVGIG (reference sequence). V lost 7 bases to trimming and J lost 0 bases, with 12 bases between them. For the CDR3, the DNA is TGTGCCTTTGGAGAGGGGTTGAACACTGAAGCTTTCTTT. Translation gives CAFGEGLNTEAFF. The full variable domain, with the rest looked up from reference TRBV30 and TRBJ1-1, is SQTIHQWPATLVQPVGSPLSLECTVEGTSNPNLYWYRQAAGRGLQLLFYSVGIGQISSEVPQNLSASRPQDRQFILSSKKLLLSDSGFYLCAFGEGLNTEAFFGQGTRLTVV.

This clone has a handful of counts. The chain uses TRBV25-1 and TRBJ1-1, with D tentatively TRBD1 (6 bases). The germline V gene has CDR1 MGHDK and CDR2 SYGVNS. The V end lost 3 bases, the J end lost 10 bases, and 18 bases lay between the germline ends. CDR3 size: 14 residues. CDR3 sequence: CASSEPTGIRGAFF. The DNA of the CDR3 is TGTGCCAGCAGTGAGCCAACAGGGATTCGGGGAGCTTTCTTT.